The source of this TCR beta chain is a study of technical replicates of blood from several donors (dated by TCRdb to 2016 to 2017). With regard to this clone: The target of this receptor is not known. Base qualities are not provided; no much larger clone lies one nucleotide away.

The library was built by means of the immunoSEQ multiplex PCR assay. TCRdb obtained this table from immuneACCESS and retained in-frame rearrangements with V and J assigned. These tables miss some clones; where compared with another copy, unresolved V genes account for less than half of the shortfall, and the remainder is unexplained. In all, the sample holds some 15,000 clones, and around 86% of those were seen once. More than 9.5% of the sample goes to the ten largest clones. V ends up 2 bases short and J 2 bases short, with an unmatched junction base count of 0. Looking up the germline V gene (reference sequence) yields CDR1 MNHEY and CDR2 SMNVEV. From its cysteine to its phenylalanine, the CDR3 spans 14 amino acids. Only CDR3 DNA is held: 42 bases, read in frame from base 1.

The sequence was obtained from a human donor in good health. In this chain, TRBV27 is recombined with TRBJ2-7; the central 10 bases match TRBD1. The sequencing sample was made of PBMCs. Read as DNA, the sequence is TGTGCCAGCAGTTTAGGGACAGGGGCCTACGAGCAGTACTTC. Translated, this is CASSLGTGAYEQYF.